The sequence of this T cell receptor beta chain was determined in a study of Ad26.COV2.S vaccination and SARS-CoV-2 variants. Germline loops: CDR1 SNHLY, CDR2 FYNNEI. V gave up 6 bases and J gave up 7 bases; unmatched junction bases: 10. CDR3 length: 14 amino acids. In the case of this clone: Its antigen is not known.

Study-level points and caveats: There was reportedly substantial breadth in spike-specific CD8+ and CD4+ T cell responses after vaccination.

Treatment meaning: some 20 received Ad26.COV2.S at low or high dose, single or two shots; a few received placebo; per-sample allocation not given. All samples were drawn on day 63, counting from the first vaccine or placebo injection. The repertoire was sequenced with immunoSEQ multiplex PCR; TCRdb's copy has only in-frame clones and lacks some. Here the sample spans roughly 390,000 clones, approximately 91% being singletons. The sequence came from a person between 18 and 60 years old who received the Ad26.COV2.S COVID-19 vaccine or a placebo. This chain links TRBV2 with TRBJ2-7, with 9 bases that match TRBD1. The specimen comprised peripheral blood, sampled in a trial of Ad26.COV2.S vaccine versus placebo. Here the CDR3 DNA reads TGTGCCAGCAGACCCGGGACAGGGAAGCGGGAGCAGTACTTC. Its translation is CASRPGTGKREQYF.